The present T cell receptor (beta chain) was sequenced within a study of identical twins. TCRdb redid the calling of the 5' RACE reads with MiXCR, one entry per CDR3 protein. The sample carries 1.5 million to 2 million distinct CDR3 sequences, about 32% recorded once. CDR1 SQVTM and CDR2 ANQGSEA come from the germline V gene. The CDR3 consists of 11 residues. Sequencing was performed on cord blood. This sequence originates from a newborn girl in good health. The V and J genes are TRBV29-1 and TRBJ2-1; 12 bases line up with TRBD2. The closer fit of TRBJ2-7 to the DNA end suggests the J call may be wrong. CDR3 DNA sequence: TGCAGCGGACTAGCGGGGGTCGAGCAGTACTTC. Residues: CSGLAGVEQYF.